Following are 11 T cell receptor beta chains from one sample sequenced in a study of ipilimumab plus nivolumab after autologous stem cell transplantation. Produced via immunoSEQ multiplex PCR; TCRdb's table is partial and in-frame only. Of tens of thousands of clones detected, roughly 84% appear once; the ten largest clones hold roughly 1%. The sequenced sample was PBMCs, obtained in a trial of ipilimumab plus nivolumab as post-transplant consolidation. Receptor source: a male donor with multiple myeloma.

The V call is TRBV9, the J call TRBJ2-1, with TRBD2 matching over 13 bases. The V gene end was trimmed by 5 bases and the J gene end by 8 bases; junction bases not matched to a gene: 4. This CDR3 has 14 residues. Germline lookup yields CDR1 SGDLS and CDR2 YYNGEE. In nucleotides, the CDR3 is TGTGCCAGCAGGAGGACTAGCGGGGGCCATGAGCAGTTCTTC. The encoded protein is CASRRTSGGHEQFF.

The sample holds one count of this clone. The chain joins TRBV19 to TRBJ2-7; D gene ambiguous. Germline V gene lookup returns CDR1 LNHDA and CDR2 SQIVND (reference sequence). This CDR3 comprises 11 residues. V gave up 3 bases and J gave up 5 bases, with 5 bases separating them. CDR3 amino acids: CASSILNEQYF. DNA for the CDR3: TGTGCCAGTAGTATCCTTAACGAGCAGTACTTC.

The chain links TRBV5-6 to TRBJ1-2; the match to TRBD1 covers 7 bases. Germline lookup yields CDR1 SGHDT and CDR2 YYEEEE. This CDR3 has 14 amino acids. The junction had 10 bases not matched to a gene; V was cut back by 7 bases and J by 4 bases. CDR3 nucleotide sequence: TGTGCCAGCTCACCAGGGACAGATATCTATGGCTACACCTTC. Encoded protein: CASSPGTDIYGYTF.

The rearrangement uses TRBV28 and TRBJ2-2, with 7 positions matching TRBD2. Germline CDR1 and CDR2: MDHEN and SYDVKM. With V trimmed by 3 bases and J by 2 bases, 12 bases remained unmatched. CDR3 length: 18 residues. The CDR3 bases are TGTGCCAGCAGTTTCCGTATAGGGAGGGCGGTCAACACCGGGGAGCTGTTTTTT. Its protein product is CASSFRIGRAVNTGELFF.

V gene TRBV19 combines with J gene TRBJ1-3; unclear D gene. Trimming stripped 3 bases from V and 0 bases from J, with 6 bases between. The CDR3 length is 14 residues. Germline assignment: CDR1 LNHDA and CDR2 SQIVND (reference sequence). CDR3 coding DNA: TGTGCCAGTAGTATTGGTACCTCTGGAAACACCATATATTTT. Amino acids: CASSIGTSGNTIYF.

The rearrangement links TRBV5-4 to TRBJ2-1, with 8 bases aligning to TRBD2. Germline CDR1 SGHNT, CDR2 YYREEE (reference sequence). The CDR3 extends over 16 amino acids. Trimming removed 3 bases from V and 0 bases from J; junction bases left unmatched: 5. The CDR3 loop is CASSSKLAASYNEQFF. Here the CDR3 DNA reads TGTGCCAGCAGCTCCAAACTAGCGGCCTCCTACAATGAGCAGTTCTTC.

The V gene is TRBV28, the J gene TRBJ2-7; D is perhaps TRBD2 (7 bases). Looked up from germline, CDR1 is MDHEN and CDR2 is SYDVKM. The V and J ends lost 7 bases and 1 base respectively, with 17 bases between them. The length of the CDR3 is 15 residues. CDR3 region: CASTPPGGPSYEQYF. CDR3 coding DNA: TGTGCCAGCACCCCCCCGGGGGGCCCTTCCTACGAGCAGTACTTC.

Here the CDR3 DNA reads TGTGCCAGCAGTTACTCGAAGAGTGCTTATGATCAGCCCCAGCATTTT. It encodes CASSYSKSAYDQPQHF. The genes are TRBV6-6 and TRBJ1-5; no reliable D call. CDR1 and CDR2 (germline): MNHNY, SVGAGI (reference sequence). Trimming left V 0 bases short and J 5 bases short, with 14 bases between. The CDR3 extends over 16 amino acids.

The chain uses TRBV7-2 and TRBJ1-1; no clear D. The germline V and J ends were trimmed by 0 bases and 1 base, with 3 bases remaining between them. Germline V gives CDR1 SGHTA, CDR2 FQGNSA. The CDR3 is 13 amino acids. CDR3 DNA sequence: TGTGCCAGCAGCTTAGCAGAGAACACTGAAGCTTTCTTT. Its protein is CASSLAENTEAFF.

In DNA form, the CDR3 reads TGTGCCAGCAGCTCCCAGAAAGGGCTAAACAATGAGCAGTTCTTC. Translating gives CASSSQKGLNNEQFF. V and J are TRBV7-7 and TRBJ2-1; no firm D call. The germline V gene encodes CDR1 SSHAT and CDR2 FNYEAQ (reference sequence). V lost 4 bases to trimming and J lost 5 bases, with 15 bases between them. The CDR3 contains 15 residues.

This clone was seen once. The CDR3 DNA sequence: TGTGCCAGCAGTTTGGGGCTGGGGGGGGCCAAAAACATTCAGTACTTC. Its protein is CASSLGLGGAKNIQYF. The gene calls are TRBV28 and TRBJ2-4; 7 bases line up with TRBD2. Germline loops: CDR1 MDHEN, CDR2 SYDVKM. Trimming cost V 3 bases and J 1 base; bases outside gene matches: 6. The CDR3 length is 16 residues.